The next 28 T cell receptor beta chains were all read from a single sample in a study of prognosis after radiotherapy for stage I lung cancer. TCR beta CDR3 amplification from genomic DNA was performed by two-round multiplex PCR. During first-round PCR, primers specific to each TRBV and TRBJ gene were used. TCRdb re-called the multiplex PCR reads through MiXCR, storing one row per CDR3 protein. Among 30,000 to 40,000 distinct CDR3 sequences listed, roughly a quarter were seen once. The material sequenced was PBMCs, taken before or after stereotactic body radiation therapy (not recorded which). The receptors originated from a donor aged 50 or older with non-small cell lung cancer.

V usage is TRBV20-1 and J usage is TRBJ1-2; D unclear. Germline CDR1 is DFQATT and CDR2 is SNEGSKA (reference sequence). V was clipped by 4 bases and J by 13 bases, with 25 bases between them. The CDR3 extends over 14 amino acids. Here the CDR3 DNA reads TGCAGTGCTATAATACCTGATGGAACTCGTCAGTGCACCTTC. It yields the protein CSAIIPDGTRQCTF.

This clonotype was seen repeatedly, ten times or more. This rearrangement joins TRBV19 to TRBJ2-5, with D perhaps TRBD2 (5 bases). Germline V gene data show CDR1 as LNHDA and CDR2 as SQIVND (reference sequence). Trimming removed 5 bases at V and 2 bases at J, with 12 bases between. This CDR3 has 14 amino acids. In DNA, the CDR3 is TGTGCCAGTAGTCACGGCAGCGGACAAGAGACCCAGTACTTC. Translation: CASSHGSGQETQYF.

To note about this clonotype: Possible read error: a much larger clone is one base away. CDR3 DNA sequence: TGTGCCACCACAGGAATAATCGGAGGGACCCAGTACTTC. Residues: CATTGIIGGTQYF. The chain employs TRBV6-1 and TRBJ2-5; D may be TRBD1 or TRBD2 (5 bases each). Between the trimmed V and J ends, which lost 10 bases and 7 bases, there was a span of 19 bases. CDR1 and CDR2 from the germline V gene are MNHNS and SASEGT. CDR3 length: 13 residues.

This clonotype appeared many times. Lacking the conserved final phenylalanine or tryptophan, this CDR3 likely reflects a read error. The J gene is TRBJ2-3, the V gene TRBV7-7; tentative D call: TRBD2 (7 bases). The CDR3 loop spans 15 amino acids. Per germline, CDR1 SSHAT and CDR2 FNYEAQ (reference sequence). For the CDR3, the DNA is TGTGCTAGCAGCTTAGGGGGAGGGAACACAGATACGCAGTATCTT. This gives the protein CASSLGGGNTDTQYL.

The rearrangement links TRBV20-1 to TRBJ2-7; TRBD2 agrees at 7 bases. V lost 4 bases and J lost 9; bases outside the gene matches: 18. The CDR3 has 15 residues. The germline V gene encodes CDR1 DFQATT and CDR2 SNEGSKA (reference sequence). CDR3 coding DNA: TGCAGTGCTAAACGGGCTAGCGGCCTCACCAACGGGCAGTACTTC. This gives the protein CSAKRASGLTNGQYF.

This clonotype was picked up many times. CDR3 DNA: TGCAGTGCTGAGGACGGCCCGGCTAATGAAAAACTGTTTTTT. It yields the protein CSAEDGPANEKLFF. The V call is TRBV20-1, the J call TRBJ1-4; no firm D call. V dropped 5 bases and J dropped 3 bases, with 13 bases sitting between them. This CDR3 region has 14 residues. CDR1 and CDR2 from the germline V gene are DFQATT and SNEGSKA (reference sequence).

CDR3 sequence (DNA): TGTGCCAGCTACCTTGGTGGAATAAACCATCCCCAGCATTTT. It encodes CASYLGGINHPQHF. This chain connects TRBV6-2 or TRBV6-3 to TRBJ1-5, with D unclear. Trimming left V 8 bases short and J 10 bases short, with 21 bases between. CDR1 is MNHEY, CDR2 SVGEGT, per germline. The CDR3 has 14 amino acids.

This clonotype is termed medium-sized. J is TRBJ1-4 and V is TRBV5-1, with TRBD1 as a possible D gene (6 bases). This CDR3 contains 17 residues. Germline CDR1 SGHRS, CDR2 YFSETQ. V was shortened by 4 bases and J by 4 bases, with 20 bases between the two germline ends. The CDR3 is CASSPRGGEDVNEKLFF. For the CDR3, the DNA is TGCGCCAGCAGCCCTAGAGGGGGAGAGGATGTTAATGAAAAACTGTTTTTT. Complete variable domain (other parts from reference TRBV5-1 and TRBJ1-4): KAGVTQTPRYLIKTRGQQVTLSCSPISGHRSVSWYQQTPGQGLQFLFEYFSETQRNKGNFPGRFSGRQFSNSRSEMNVSTLELGDSALYLCASSPRGGEDVNEKLFFGSGTQLSVL.

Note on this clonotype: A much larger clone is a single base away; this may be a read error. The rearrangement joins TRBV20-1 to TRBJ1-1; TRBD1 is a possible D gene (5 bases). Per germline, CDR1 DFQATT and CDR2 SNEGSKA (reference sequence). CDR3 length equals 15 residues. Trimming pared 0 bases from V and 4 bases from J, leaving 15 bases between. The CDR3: CSARDGTILSTEAFF. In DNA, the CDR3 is TGCAGTGCTAGAGACGGGACCATCTTGAGCACTGAAGCTTTCTTT.

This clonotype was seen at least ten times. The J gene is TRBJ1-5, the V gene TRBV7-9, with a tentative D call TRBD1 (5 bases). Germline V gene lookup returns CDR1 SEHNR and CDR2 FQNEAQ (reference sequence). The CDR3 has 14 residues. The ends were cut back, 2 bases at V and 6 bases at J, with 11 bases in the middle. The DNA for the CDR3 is TGTGCCAGCAGCTTATCAGGGAGTTCTCAGCCCCAGCATTTT. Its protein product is CASSLSGSSQPQHF.

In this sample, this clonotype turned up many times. The CDR3 loop reads CASSLYASSYNEQFF. CDR3 in DNA: TGTGCCAGCAGCTTATACGCGAGCTCCTACAATGAGCAGTTCTTC. This sequence joins TRBV11-2 and TRBJ2-1; D remains ambiguous. Trimming left V 2 bases short and J 0 bases short, with 8 bases between. CDR3 length: 15 residues. Germline CDR1 SGHAT, CDR2 FQNNGV.

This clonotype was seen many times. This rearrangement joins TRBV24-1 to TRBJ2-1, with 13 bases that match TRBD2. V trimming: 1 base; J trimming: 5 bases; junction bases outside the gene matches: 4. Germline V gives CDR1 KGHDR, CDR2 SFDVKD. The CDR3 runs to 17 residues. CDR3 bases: TGTGCCACCAGTGATTTCGGACTAGCGGGGGACCACAATGAGCAGTTCTTC. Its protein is CATSDFGLAGDHNEQFF.

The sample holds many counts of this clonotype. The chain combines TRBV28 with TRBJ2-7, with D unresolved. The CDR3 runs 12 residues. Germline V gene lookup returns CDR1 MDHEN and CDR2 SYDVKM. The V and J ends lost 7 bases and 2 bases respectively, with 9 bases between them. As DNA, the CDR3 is TGTGCCAGCAACCAGGAACCCTACGAGCAGTACTTC. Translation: CASNQEPYEQYF.

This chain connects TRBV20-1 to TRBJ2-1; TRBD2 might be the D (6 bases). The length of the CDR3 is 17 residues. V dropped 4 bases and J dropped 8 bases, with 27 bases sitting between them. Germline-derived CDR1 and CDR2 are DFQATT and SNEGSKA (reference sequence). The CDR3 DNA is TGCAGTGCTATGGGTAGCGGAGCCATTTGGTCGTGCGATGAGCAGTTCTTC. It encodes CSAMGSGAIWSCDEQFF.

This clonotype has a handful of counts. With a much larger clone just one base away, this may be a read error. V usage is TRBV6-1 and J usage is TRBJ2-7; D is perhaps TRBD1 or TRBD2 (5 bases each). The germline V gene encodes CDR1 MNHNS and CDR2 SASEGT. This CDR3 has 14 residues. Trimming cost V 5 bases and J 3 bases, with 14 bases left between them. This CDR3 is CASSRDGDGYEQYF. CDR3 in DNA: TGTGCCAGCAGTCGGGACGGGGATGGCTACGAGCAGTACTTC.

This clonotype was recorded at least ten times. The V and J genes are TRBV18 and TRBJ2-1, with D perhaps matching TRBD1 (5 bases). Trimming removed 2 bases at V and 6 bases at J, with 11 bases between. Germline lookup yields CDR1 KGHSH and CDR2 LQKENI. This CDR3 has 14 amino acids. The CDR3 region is CASSPRQGLNEQFF. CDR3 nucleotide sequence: TGTGCCAGCTCACCAAGGCAGGGCCTCAATGAGCAGTTCTTC.

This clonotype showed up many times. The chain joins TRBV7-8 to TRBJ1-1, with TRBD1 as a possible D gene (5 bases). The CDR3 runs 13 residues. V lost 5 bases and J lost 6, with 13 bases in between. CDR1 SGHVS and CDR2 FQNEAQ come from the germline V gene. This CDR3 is CASSPSDTSEAFF. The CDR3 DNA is TGTGCCAGCAGCCCCTCGGACACCTCTGAAGCTTTCTTT.

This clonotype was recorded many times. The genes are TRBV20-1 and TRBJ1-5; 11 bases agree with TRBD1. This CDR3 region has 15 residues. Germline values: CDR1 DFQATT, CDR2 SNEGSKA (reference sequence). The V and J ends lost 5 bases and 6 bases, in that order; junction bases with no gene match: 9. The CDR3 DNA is TGCAGTGCTCGTCCCGGGACAGGGGGTGTTCAGCCCCAGCATTTT. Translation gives CSARPGTGGVQPQHF.

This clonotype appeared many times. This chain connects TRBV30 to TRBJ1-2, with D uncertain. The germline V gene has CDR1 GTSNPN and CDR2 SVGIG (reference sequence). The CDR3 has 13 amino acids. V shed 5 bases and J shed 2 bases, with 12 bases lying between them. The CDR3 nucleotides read TGTGCCTGGTCTAGACACGACAACTATGGCTACACCTTC. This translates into CAWSRHDNYGYTF.

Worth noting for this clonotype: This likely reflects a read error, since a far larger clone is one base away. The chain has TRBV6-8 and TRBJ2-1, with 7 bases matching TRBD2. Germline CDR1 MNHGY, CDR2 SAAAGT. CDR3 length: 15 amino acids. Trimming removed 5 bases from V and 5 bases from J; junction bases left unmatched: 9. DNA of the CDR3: TGTGCCAGCAGTGCCGGGACTATCGGGCACAATGAGCAGTTCTTC. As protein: CASSAGTIGHNEQFF.

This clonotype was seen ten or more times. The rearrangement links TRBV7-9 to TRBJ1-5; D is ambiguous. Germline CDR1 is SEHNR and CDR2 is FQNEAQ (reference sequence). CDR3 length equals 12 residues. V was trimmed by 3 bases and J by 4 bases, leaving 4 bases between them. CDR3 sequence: CASSLLNQPQHF. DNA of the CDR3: TGTGCCAGCAGCTTGTTAAATCAGCCCCAGCATTTT.

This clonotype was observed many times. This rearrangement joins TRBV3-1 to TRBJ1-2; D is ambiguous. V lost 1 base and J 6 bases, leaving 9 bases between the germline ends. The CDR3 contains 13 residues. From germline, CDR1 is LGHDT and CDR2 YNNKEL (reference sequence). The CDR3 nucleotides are TGTGCCAGCAGCCAAGTTTTATACGATGGCTACACCTTC. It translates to CASSQVLYDGYTF.

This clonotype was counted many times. CDR3 sequence: CSASTSGSVVEQFF. CDR3 sequence (DNA): TGCAGTGCTAGCACTAGCGGGAGTGTTGTAGAGCAGTTCTTC. This sequence joins TRBV20-1 and TRBJ2-1; 11 bases map to TRBD2. V shed 3 bases, J shed 10 bases, and the junction held 8 bases outside the gene matches. The germline gives CDR1 DFQATT, CDR2 SNEGSKA (reference sequence). The CDR3 consists of 14 residues.

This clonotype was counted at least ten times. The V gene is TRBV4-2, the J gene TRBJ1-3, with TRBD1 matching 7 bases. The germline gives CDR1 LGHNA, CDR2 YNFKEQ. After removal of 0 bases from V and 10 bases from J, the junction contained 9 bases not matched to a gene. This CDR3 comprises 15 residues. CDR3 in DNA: TGTGCCAGCAGCCAAGATCGCACAGGGGAAGTGACCATATATTTT. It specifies CASSQDRTGEVTIYF.

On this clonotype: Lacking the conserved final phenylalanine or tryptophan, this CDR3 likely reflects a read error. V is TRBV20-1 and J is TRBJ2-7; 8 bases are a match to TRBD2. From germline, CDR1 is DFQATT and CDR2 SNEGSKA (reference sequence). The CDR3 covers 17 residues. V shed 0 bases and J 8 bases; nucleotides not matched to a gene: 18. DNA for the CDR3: TGCAGTGCTAGAGATGAATCGGGGGGGGACCCCGCGGGCCAGCAGTACTCC. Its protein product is CSARDESGGDPAGQQYS.

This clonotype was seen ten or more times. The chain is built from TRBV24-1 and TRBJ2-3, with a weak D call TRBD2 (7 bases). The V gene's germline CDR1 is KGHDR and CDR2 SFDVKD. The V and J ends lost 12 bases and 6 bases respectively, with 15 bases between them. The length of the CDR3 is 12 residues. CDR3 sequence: CASGGLADTQYF. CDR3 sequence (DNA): TGTGCCTCCGGGGGGCTGGCTGATACGCAGTATTTT.

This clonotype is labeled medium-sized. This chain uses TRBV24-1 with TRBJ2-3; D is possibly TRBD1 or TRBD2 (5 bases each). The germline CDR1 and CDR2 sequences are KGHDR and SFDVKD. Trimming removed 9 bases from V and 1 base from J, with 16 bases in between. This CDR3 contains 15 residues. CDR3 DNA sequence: TGTGCCACCGCCCGAGAGGGGCCCGGCACAGATACGCAGTATTTT. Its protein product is CATAREGPGTDTQYF.

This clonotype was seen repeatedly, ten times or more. CDR3: CASSVDRVNSPLHF. The CDR3 DNA follows: TGTGCCAGCAGTGTAGACAGGGTGAATTCACCCCTCCACTTT. The chain employs TRBV6-1 and TRBJ1-6; TRBD1 agrees at 7 bases. V lost 4 bases and J lost 7; bases outside the gene matches: 4. Germline CDR1 reads MNHNS; CDR2 reads SASEGT. This CDR3 comprises 14 residues.